This T cell receptor (beta chain) appears in the sequencing data of a study of CD8 T cell repertoires and HIV-1 epitope variants. Study overall: T cells were stimulated with Twenty-five Gag and Nef peptides separately.

Regarding this clone: The antigen is not known.

The V end lost 9 bases, the J end lost 1 base, and 10 bases lay between the germline ends. Germline V gene lookup returns CDR1 SGHNT and CDR2 YYREEE (reference sequence). This CDR3 is 13 amino acids long. The table came from immunoSEQ multiplex PCR; TCRdb's copy has only in-frame clones and leaves some out. The table lists about 3,200 clones, roughly 70% of them singletons. The sequenced sample consisted of cultured CD8+ T cells derived from PBMCs. The sequence came from a male donor with HIV. The V gene is TRBV5-4, the J gene TRBJ2-2; no clear D gene. CDR3 amino acids: CATKEQNTGELFF. As DNA, the CDR3 is TGTGCCACCAAGGAACAGAACACCGGGGAGCTGTTTTTT.